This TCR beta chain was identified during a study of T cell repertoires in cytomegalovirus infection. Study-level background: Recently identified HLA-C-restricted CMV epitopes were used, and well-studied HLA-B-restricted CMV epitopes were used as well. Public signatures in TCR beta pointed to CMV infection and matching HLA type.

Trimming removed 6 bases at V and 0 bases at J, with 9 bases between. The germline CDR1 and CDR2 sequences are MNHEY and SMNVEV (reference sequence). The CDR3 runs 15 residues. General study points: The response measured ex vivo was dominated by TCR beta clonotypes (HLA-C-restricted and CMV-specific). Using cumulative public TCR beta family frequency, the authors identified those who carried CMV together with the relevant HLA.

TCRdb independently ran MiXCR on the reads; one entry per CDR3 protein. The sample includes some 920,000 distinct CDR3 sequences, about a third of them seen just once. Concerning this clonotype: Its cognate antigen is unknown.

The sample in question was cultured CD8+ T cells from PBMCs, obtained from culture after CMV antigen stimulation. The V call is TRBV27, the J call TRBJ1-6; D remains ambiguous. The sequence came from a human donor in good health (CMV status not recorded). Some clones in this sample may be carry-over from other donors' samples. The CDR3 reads CASRADGSYNSPLHF. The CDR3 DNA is TGTGCCAGCAGGGCAGACGGCTCCTATAATTCACCCCTCCACTTT.